This TCR beta chain was recorded in a study of CD8 T cells in Susac syndrome. At the level of the study: Patients with Susac syndrome were therapy-naive, on corticosteroids, or on intravenous immunoglobulin alone at blood draw.

CDR3 length equals 15 residues. Germline loops: CDR1 MGHRA, CDR2 YSYEKL. The V and J ends lost 1 base and 9 bases respectively, with 13 bases between them. This clonotype has just one count. Its specificity is not known. RNA in amounts of roughly 0.5 to 1 ug was reverse transcribed with random hexamers. The authors amplified TCR beta CDR3 across 54 Vbeta and 13 Jbeta using immunoSEQ multiplex PCR. Each CDR3 protein is one row after TCRdb ran MiXCR on the immunoSEQ multiplex PCR reads. The sample lists 150,000 to 200,000 distinct CDR3 sequences; approximately 94% were seen once. Study-level points and caveats: The TCR sequencing and HLA analysis in the study involved a relatively small number of individuals, as the study acknowledged.

The sequence derives from a human donor with Susac syndrome. The sequencing input was CD4+ T cells from PBMCs. The chain has TRBV4-1 and TRBJ1-6; no clear D. The CDR3 spells CASSQGGGRGSPLHF. The CDR3 region has the DNA TGCGCCAGCAGCCAAGGTGGTGGCCGTGGTTCACCCCTCCACTTT.